What follows describes a single T cell receptor beta chain. Its antigen is unknown. The deep-level immunoSEQ assay was used. Each subset's genomic DNA was split evenly across several immunoSEQ plates. Libraries were prepared by immunoSEQ multiplex PCR; TCRdb keeps only in-frame clonotypes and omits some of them. The sample consists of about 2.4 million clones, approximately 93% of them appearing once. The sample belongs to a study of shared clonotypes between healthy human individuals. Background on the study: The plates for each donor numbered three CD4 naive, three CD4 memory, two CD8 naive and one CD8 memory.

The study, taken as a whole, reports: Naive subsets generally exceeded memory subsets in estimated richness.

This CDR3 region has 12 residues. CDR1 is SNHLY, CDR2 FYNNEI, per germline. The V end lost 3 bases, the J end lost 6 bases, and 9 bases lay between the germline ends. V usage is TRBV2 and J usage is TRBJ2-7; D remains ambiguous. This TCR came from a man younger than 35 in good health. Some clones in this sample may be carry-over from other donors' samples. The sample consisted of naive CD4+ T cells from PBMCs. Subset specified: CD45RA+ positively selected. In DNA form, the CDR3 reads TGTGCCAGCAGTGACAGTTCGGTCGAGCAGTACTTC. It codes for CASSDSSVEQYF.